This TCR beta chain originates from a study of T-cell memory formation after mild COVID-19. TCRdb reprocessed the 5' RACE reads via MiXCR and lists one record per CDR3 protein. The repertoire has approximately 290,000 distinct CDR3 sequences, 7% to 10% of them found once; the top ten carry under 25%. V lost 4 bases to trimming and J lost 2 bases, with 11 bases between them. Per germline, CDR1 SGHDN and CDR2 FVKESK. The CDR3 loop spans 14 amino acids. The chain couples TRBV14 to TRBJ1-2; D ambiguous. What was sequenced was PBMCs or a T cell subset sorted from them (not recorded which). The sequence was collected from a man younger than 30 who had mild COVID-19 (a few samples of this study predate the infection). Cell type and time point are not known. The CDR3 loop is CASSLGGPNYGYTF. CDR3 coding DNA: TGTGCCAGCAGCCTTGGAGGGCCGAACTATGGCTACACCTTC.